This record looks at one T cell receptor (beta chain) sequence and its context. Antigen: not known. Hyperthyroidism patients were newly diagnosed, under 2 months' duration, aged 18 to 65. The CDR3 contains 11 residues. The V and J ends lost 7 bases and 6 bases respectively, with 10 bases between them. CDR1 and CDR2 from the germline V gene are MNHNS and SASEGT. The study amplified TCR beta CDR3 regions using RNA transcripts. HTBI primers primed a first-round RT-PCR, and a second-round multiplex PCR followed. TCRdb fed the multiplex PCR reads into MiXCR, producing one record per CDR3 protein. The profile covers hundreds of thousands of distinct CDR3 sequences, with under 25% appearing a single time and more than 2.5% taken by the ten largest. This record belongs to a study of Graves' ophthalmopathy and Graves' hyperthyroidism. The study's findings and limits: Clonotypes were expanded in thyroid at above 0.001 frequency, and most also appeared in blood.

Material for sequencing was peripheral blood. The rearrangement uses TRBV6-1 and TRBJ2-7, with a tentative D call TRBD1 (6 bases). The sequence came from a woman between 18 and 29 years old with stable Graves' hyperthyroidism. For the CDR3, the DNA is TGTGCCAGCAACAGGGCTGGCGAGCAGTACTTC. Its protein product is CASNRAGEQYF.